A selection of T cell receptor beta chains follows, all from one sample in a study of T cells in Graves' hyperthyroidism and ophthalmopathy. TCRdb ran MiXCR on the multiplex PCR reads and lists one entry per CDR3 protein. The sample holds roughly 840,000 distinct CDR3 sequences; about 38% are singletons and the top ten take around 10%. Sequencing input: blood. The origin of the receptors is a man between 18 and 29 years old with Graves' hyperthyroidism. Both conserved end residues are part of each CDR3. Each record gives: V gene, clone size, D gene, CDR3 length, J gene, CDR3 DNA, CDR3 protein. D genes are given only for firm matches. Clone size appears in some rows only: once, few, many, or a class for an expanded clone.

V: TRBV25-1; size: -; D: -; length: 16; J: TRBJ2-3; DNA: TGTGCCAGCAGTGCTGACAGGTACCGGCTCGGAGATACGCAGTATTTT; CDR3: CASSADRYRLGDTQYF
V: TRBV29-1; size: many; D: -; length: 11; J: TRBJ1-1; DNA: TGCAGCGTGGGGAAGGGCACTGAAGCTTTCTTT; CDR3: CSVGKGTEAFF
V: TRBV7-9; size: -; D: TRBD2; length: 16; J: TRBJ2-7; DNA: TGTGCCAGCAGCGGACTAGCGGGGGGTCGAAGCGACGAGCAGTACTTC; CDR3: CASSGLAGGRSDEQYF
V: TRBV29-1; size: many; D: TRBD2; length: 14; J: TRBJ2-7; DNA: TGCAGCGTTGATGGACTAGCGGGAACTGACGAGCAGTACTTC; CDR3: CSVDGLAGTDEQYF
V: TRBV6-5; size: few; D: -; length: 15; J: TRBJ1-6; DNA: TGTGCCAGCTCCGGAGGGGAGCTATATAATTCACCCCTCCACTTT; CDR3: CASSGGELYNSPLHF
V: TRBV2; size: many; D: -; length: 11; J: TRBJ1-1; DNA: TGTGCCAGCAGTGGTGGGGCGGGAGCTTTCTTT; CDR3: CASSGGAGAFF
V: TRBV7-9; size: -; D: TRBD1; length: 16; J: TRBJ1-5; DNA: TGTGCCAGCAGCTCGGGACAGGGTGGATGCAATCAGCCCCAGCATTTT; CDR3: CASSSGQGGCNQPQHF
V: TRBV10-2; size: many; D: -; length: 12; J: TRBJ1-5; DNA: TGCGCCAGCAGTCCACAAAGTCAGCCCCAGCATTTT; CDR3: CASSPQSQPQHF
V: TRBV7-9; size: many; D: -; length: 15; J: TRBJ1-1; DNA: TGTGCCAGCAGCTTTCTCACGTTCTCGAACACTGAAGCTTTCTTT; CDR3: CASSFLTFSNTEAFF
V: TRBV7-8; size: many; D: -; length: 13; J: TRBJ1-1; DNA: TGTGCCAGCAGCTCTTACAGGAACACTGAAGCTTTCTTT; CDR3: CASSSYRNTEAFF
V: TRBV7-8; size: many; D: -; length: 13; J: TRBJ2-7; DNA: TGTGCCAGCAGCTCGGACGTCTCCTACGAGCAGTACTTC; CDR3: CASSSDVSYEQYF
V: TRBV11-2; size: few; D: TRBD2; length: 14; J: TRBJ2-2; DNA: TGTGCCAGCGGCTGGGACTACAGTACCGGGGAGCTGTTTTTT; CDR3: CASGWDYSTGELFF
V: TRBV5-5; size: many; D: -; length: 14; J: TRBJ1-1; DNA: TGTGCCAGCAGCTTGGCCCCGGAGAACACTGAAGCTTTCTTT; CDR3: CASSLAPENTEAFF
V: TRBV20-1; size: many; D: -; length: 11; J: TRBJ1-1; DNA: TGCAGTGCTAGAGTGGGAGCTGAAGCTTTCTTT; CDR3: CSARVGAEAFF
V: TRBV19; size: many; D: -; length: 13; J: TRBJ2-7; DNA: TGTGCCAGTAGTATGACTATGTCCTACGAGCAGTACTTC; CDR3: CASSMTMSYEQYF
V: TRBV19; size: few; D: -; length: 13; J: TRBJ1-1; DNA: TGTGCCAGTACCATAGGAATGAACACTGAAGCTTTCTTT; CDR3: CASTIGMNTEAFF
V: TRBV6-5; size: -; D: TRBD1; length: 17; J: TRBJ2-6; DNA: TGTGCCAGCAGTTTAAGGGCAGGGGGAACTGGGGCCAACGTCCTGACTTTC; CDR3: CASSLRAGGTGANVLTF
V: TRBV7-6; size: -; D: TRBD1; length: 17; J: TRBJ2-2; DNA: TGTGCCAGCAGCCTTATGCTCGACAGGGGAAACACCGGGGAGCTGTTTTTT; CDR3: CASSLMLDRGNTGELFF
V: TRBV5-6; size: few; D: TRBD1; length: 12; J: TRBJ1-1; DNA: TGTGCCAGCAGCCTGGACAGGGGGCGAGCTTTCTTT; CDR3: CASSLDRGRAFF
V: TRBV20-1; size: -; D: TRBD1; length: 14; J: TRBJ1-1; DNA: TGCAGTGCGCCCCGGGACAGGATAAACACTGAAGCTTTCTTT; CDR3: CSAPRDRINTEAFF
V: TRBV29-1; size: many; D: -; length: 11; J: TRBJ1-1; DNA: TGCAGCGTTCTTAGGAACACTGAAGCTTTCTTT; CDR3: CSVLRNTEAFF
V: TRBV19; size: -; D: -; length: 15; J: TRBJ1-5; DNA: TGTGCCAGTAGTTACCGTCCATCAAGCAATCAGCCCCAGCATTTT; CDR3: CASSYRPSSNQPQHF
V: TRBV19; size: few; D: -; length: 14; J: TRBJ1-5; DNA: TGTGCCAGTAGTATTGGAGGGTCCCGGCAGCCCCAGCATTTT; CDR3: CASSIGGSRQPQHF
V: TRBV2; size: few; D: TRBD1; length: 15; J: TRBJ2-5; DNA: TGTGCCAGGGTCCACAGGGGCCCCTCGCAAGAGACCCAGTACTTC; CDR3: CARVHRGPSQETQYF
V: TRBV5-1; size: -; D: -; length: 15; J: TRBJ2-6; DNA: TGCGCCAGCAGCTTCGGCCTTGTTGGGGCCAACGTCCTGACTTTC; CDR3: CASSFGLVGANVLTF
V: TRBV5-1; size: -; D: -; length: 15; J: TRBJ2-2; DNA: TGCGCCAGCAGCTTGGAAGGGTACGACACCGGGGAGCTGTTTTTT; CDR3: CASSLEGYDTGELFF
V: TRBV20-1; size: once; D: TRBD1; length: 13; J: TRBJ2-3; DNA: TGCAGTGCACCGACAGGGGAAGGAGATACGCAGTATTTT; CDR3: CSAPTGEGDTQYF
V: TRBV24-1; size: many; D: -; length: 13; J: TRBJ1-1; DNA: TGTGCCACCAGTGATTTGGGGGACACTGAAGCTTTCTTT; CDR3: CATSDLGDTEAFF
V: TRBV2; size: many; D: -; length: 16; J: TRBJ1-1; DNA: TGTGCCAGCAGTGAAGCAGGCCGAATAGAGAACACTGAAGCTTTCTTT; CDR3: CASSEAGRIENTEAFF
V: TRBV12-3/TRBV12-4; size: -; D: TRBD1; length: 16; J: TRBJ1-6; DNA: TGTGCCAGCAGTACCGGGACAGGGGTCGCCGGTTCACCCCTCCACTTT; CDR3: CASSTGTGVAGSPLHF
V: TRBV12-3/TRBV12-4; size: once; D: -; length: 11; J: TRBJ1-1; DNA: TGTGCCAGCAGTACAGACCGGGAAGCTTTCTTT; CDR3: CASSTDREAFF
V: TRBV13; size: once; D: -; length: 17; J: TRBJ1-2; DNA: TGTGCCAGCAGCTTAGGCGGGACCCGGGACATCTCCTATGGCTACACCTTC; CDR3: CASSLGGTRDISYGYTF
V: TRBV19; size: many; D: -; length: 14; J: TRBJ1-1; DNA: TGTGCCAGTAGTATAGTAACGGGGATCACTGAAGCTTTCTTT; CDR3: CASSIVTGITEAFF
V: TRBV5-1; size: many; D: -; length: 14; J: TRBJ1-1; DNA: TGTGCCAGCAGCTTAGGGGTGATGAACACTGAAGCTTTCTTT; CDR3: CASSLGVMNTEAFF
V: TRBV7-9; size: many; D: -; length: 14; J: TRBJ2-5; DNA: TGTGCCAGCAGCTCCTCGGCAGGGAAAGAGACCCAGTACTTC; CDR3: CASSSSAGKETQYF
V: TRBV10-1; size: many; D: -; length: 13; J: TRBJ2-7; DNA: TGCGCCAGCAGTCCGGACGGTTTGTACGAGCAGTACTTC; CDR3: CASSPDGLYEQYF
V: TRBV20-1; size: -; D: TRBD1; length: 12; J: TRBJ1-2; DNA: TGCAGTGCGGGACAGGGCTATTATGGCTACACCTTC; CDR3: CSAGQGYYGYTF
V: TRBV25-1; size: -; D: -; length: 14; J: TRBJ1-6; DNA: TGTGCCAGCAGTGCCCAGGGCGGCATCTCACCCCTCCACTTT; CDR3: CASSAQGGISPLHF
V: TRBV10-3; size: -; D: -; length: 12; J: TRBJ2-7; DNA: TGTGCCATCAGCTTGGCGCATTACGAGCAGTACTTC; CDR3: CAISLAHYEQYF
V: TRBV15; size: -; D: -; length: 15; J: TRBJ2-5; DNA: TGTGCCACCAGCCCGAACAGCGATGAAGGGGAGACCCAGTACTTC; CDR3: CATSPNSDEGETQYF
V: TRBV6-6; size: -; D: TRBD2; length: 13; J: TRBJ2-7; DNA: TGTGCCACCCTCGGACTAGGGAGCAACGAGCAGTACTTC; CDR3: CATLGLGSNEQYF
V: TRBV7-9; size: many; D: -; length: 13; J: TRBJ1-1; DNA: TGTGCCAGCAGCAAAGCGTCGGGCACTGAAGCTTTCTTT; CDR3: CASSKASGTEAFF
V: TRBV5-4; size: -; D: TRBD2; length: 15; J: TRBJ2-5; DNA: TGTGCCAGCAGCCGCGAGCGGGGCCGACAAGAGACCCAGTACTTC; CDR3: CASSRERGRQETQYF
V: TRBV20-1; size: few; D: -; length: 14; J: TRBJ2-7; DNA: TGCAGTGCTAGAGTTTCGGCAGCCTCCTACGAGCAGTACTTC; CDR3: CSARVSAASYEQYF
V: TRBV5-1; size: few; D: -; length: 16; J: TRBJ1-3; DNA: TGCGCCAGCAGCTTGGTCGGGTCTGGGACTGGAAACACCATATATTTT; CDR3: CASSLVGSGTGNTIYF
V: TRBV14; size: -; D: -; length: 15; J: TRBJ1-1; DNA: TGTGCCAGCAGCCGAGCCGGGCCACCAGGCGCTGAAGCTTTCTTT; CDR3: CASSRAGPPGAEAFF
V: TRBV20-1; size: few; D: TRBD2; length: 15; J: TRBJ2-2; DNA: TGCAGTGCTAGAGATTATGCGGGAGGAACCGGGGAGCTGTTTTTT; CDR3: CSARDYAGGTGELFF
V: TRBV12-3/TRBV12-4; size: -; D: -; length: 12; J: TRBJ1-2; DNA: TGTGCCAGCACCCGAGGGGAGGGTGGCTACACCTTC; CDR3: CASTRGEGGYTF
V: TRBV20-1; size: -; D: -; length: 16; J: TRBJ2-7; DNA: TGCAGTGCTAGAGGCGGCGCCAACAGGGATATCTACGAGCAGTACTTC; CDR3: CSARGGANRDIYEQYF
V: TRBV20-1; size: few; D: TRBD1; length: 13; J: TRBJ1-3; DNA: TGCAGTGCTTACAGGGGACCTGGAAACACCATATATTTT; CDR3: CSAYRGPGNTIYF
V: TRBV5-4; size: -; D: -; length: 15; J: TRBJ1-1; DNA: TGTGCCAGCAGCACCAAGGACAGAATGAACACTGAAGCTTTCTTT; CDR3: CASSTKDRMNTEAFF
V: TRBV5-6; size: -; D: -; length: 11; J: TRBJ2-7; DNA: TGTGCCAGCAGCTTGGCGTCGCATAAGTACTTC; CDR3: CASSLASHKYF
V: TRBV2; size: -; D: -; length: 15; J: TRBJ1-5; DNA: TGTGCCAGCAGTGGAGGGCCAGGACGCGAGCAGCCCCAGCATTTT; CDR3: CASSGGPGREQPQHF
V: TRBV20-1; size: -; D: TRBD2; length: 11; J: TRBJ2-3; DNA: TGCAGTGCTAGAGGAGCGGGAGATCGGTATTTT; CDR3: CSARGAGDRYF
V: TRBV12-3/TRBV12-4; size: few; D: -; length: 13; J: TRBJ1-6; DNA: TGTGCCAGCAGTACCTGGGGGGATTCACCCCTCCACTTT; CDR3: CASSTWGDSPLHF